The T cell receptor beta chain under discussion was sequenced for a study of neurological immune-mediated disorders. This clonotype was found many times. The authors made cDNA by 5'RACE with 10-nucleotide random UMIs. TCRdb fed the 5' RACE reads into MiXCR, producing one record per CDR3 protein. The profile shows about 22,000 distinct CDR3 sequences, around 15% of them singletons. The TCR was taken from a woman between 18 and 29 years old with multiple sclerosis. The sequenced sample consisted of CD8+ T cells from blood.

The CDR3 bases are TGCGCCAGCAGTGACGGACAGGGAGGGTGGTATGGCAATCAGCCCCAGCATTTT. Translated: CASSDGQGGWYGNQPQHF. The genes are TRBV10-2 and TRBJ1-5; 8 positions agree with TRBD1. Germline V lookup: CDR1 WSHSY, CDR2 SAAADI. The J segment lost 2 bases and the V segment lost 3 bases, leaving 12 bases of the junction unmatched. The CDR3 contains 18 residues.